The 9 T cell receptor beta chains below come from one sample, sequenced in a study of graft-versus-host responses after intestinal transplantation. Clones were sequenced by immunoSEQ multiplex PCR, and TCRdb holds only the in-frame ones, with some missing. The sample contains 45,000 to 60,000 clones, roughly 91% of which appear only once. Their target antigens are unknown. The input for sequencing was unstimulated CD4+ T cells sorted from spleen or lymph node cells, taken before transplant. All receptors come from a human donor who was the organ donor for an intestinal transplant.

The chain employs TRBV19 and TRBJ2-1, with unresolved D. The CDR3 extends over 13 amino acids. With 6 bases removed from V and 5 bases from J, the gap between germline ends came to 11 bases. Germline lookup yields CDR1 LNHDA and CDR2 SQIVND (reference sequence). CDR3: CASRPGPNNEQFF. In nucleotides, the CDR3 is TGTGCCAGTAGGCCGGGTCCTAACAATGAGCAGTTCTTC.

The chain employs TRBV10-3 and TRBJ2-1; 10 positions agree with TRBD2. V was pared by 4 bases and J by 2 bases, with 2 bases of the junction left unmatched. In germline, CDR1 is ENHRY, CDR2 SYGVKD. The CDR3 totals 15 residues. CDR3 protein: CAISAGTSAYNEQFF. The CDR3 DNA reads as TGTGCCATCAGTGCCGGGACTAGCGCCTACAATGAGCAGTTCTTC.

The CDR3 loop reads CASSPTRGGTDTQYF. CDR3 DNA sequence: TGTGCCAGCAGCCCCACTAGGGGGGGCACAGATACGCAGTATTTT. The gene calls are TRBV7-2 and TRBJ2-3; D is possibly TRBD1 or TRBD2 (6 bases each). This CDR3 has 15 residues. Trimming took off 5 bases at V and 1 base at J, with 13 bases between the two ends. The V gene's germline CDR1 is SGHTA and CDR2 FQGNSA.

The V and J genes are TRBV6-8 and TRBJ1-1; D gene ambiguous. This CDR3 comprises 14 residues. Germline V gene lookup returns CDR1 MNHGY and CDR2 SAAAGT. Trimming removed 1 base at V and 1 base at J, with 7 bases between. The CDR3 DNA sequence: TGTGCCAGCAGTTACTTCCCCACGAACACTGAAGCTTTCTTT. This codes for CASSYFPTNTEAFF.

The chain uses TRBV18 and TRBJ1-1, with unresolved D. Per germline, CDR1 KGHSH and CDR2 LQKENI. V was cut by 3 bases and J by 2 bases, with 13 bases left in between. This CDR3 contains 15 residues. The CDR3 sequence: CASSPGWVSNTEAFF. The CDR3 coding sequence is TGTGCCAGCTCACCGGGTTGGGTGTCTAACACTGAAGCTTTCTTT.

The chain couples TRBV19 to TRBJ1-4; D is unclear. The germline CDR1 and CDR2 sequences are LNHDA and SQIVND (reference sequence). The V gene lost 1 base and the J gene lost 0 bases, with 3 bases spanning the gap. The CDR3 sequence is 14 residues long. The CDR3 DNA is TGTGCCAGTAGTATAGGACCAACTAATGAAAAACTGTTTTTT. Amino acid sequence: CASSIGPTNEKLFF.

The CDR3 loop reads CAIRGGRGGPGTGELFF. The CDR3 coding sequence is TGTGCCATCAGGGGGGGCCGAGGAGGGCCGGGCACCGGGGAGCTGTTTTTT. The V and J genes are TRBV10-3 and TRBJ2-2; D possibly uses TRBD1 or TRBD2 (6 bases each). The CDR3 extends over 17 amino acids. Germline loops: CDR1 ENHRY, CDR2 SYGVKD. V was pared by 6 bases and J by 4 bases, with 21 bases between.

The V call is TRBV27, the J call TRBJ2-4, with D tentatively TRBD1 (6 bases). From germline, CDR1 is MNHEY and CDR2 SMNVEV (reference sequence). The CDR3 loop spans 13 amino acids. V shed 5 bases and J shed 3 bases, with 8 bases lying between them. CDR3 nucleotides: TGTGCCAGCAGTCCGGGACACAAAAACATTCAGTACTTC. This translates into CASSPGHKNIQYF.

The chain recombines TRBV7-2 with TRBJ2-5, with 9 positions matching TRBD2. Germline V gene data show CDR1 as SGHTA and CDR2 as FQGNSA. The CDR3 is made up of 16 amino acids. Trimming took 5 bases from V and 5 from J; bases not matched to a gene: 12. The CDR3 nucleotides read TGTGCCAGCAGCCCGGGGGTAGCGGGAGTCGTGGAGACCCAGTACTTC. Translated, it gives CASSPGVAGVVETQYF.